The next 32 T cell receptor beta chains were all read from a single sample in a study of blood T cell repertoires in COVID-19. The protocol was immunoSEQ multiplex PCR, while the TCRdb copy is restricted to in-frame clones and leaves out a portion. The data show 65,000 to 90,000 clones, roughly 87% seen once. Material: peripheral blood. The receptors originated from a woman aged 18-29 years with acute or convalescent COVID-19.

CDR3 residues: CAWTADRANTEAFF. The CDR3 nucleotides are TGTGCCTGGACCGCCGACAGGGCGAACACTGAAGCTTTCTTT. J is TRBJ1-1 and V is TRBV30; TRBD1 matches at 7 bases. V shed 4 bases and J 1 base; nucleotides not matched to a gene: 6. The CDR3 is 14 residues long. Germline CDR1 is GTSNPN and CDR2 is SVGIG (reference sequence).

There are a few counts of this clone. This sequence joins TRBV1 and TRBJ2-1; the D call TRBD2 from the table was never checked on the DNA. TRBV1 corresponds to a pseudogene. The CDR3 covers 17 residues. CDR3 nucleotide sequence: TGCACCAGCAGCCAACCCTTTCGCGGGAGCCCGGGAAATGAGCAGTTCTTC. It specifies CTSSQPFRGSPGNEQFF.

The V call is TRBV5-6, the J call TRBJ1-1; D is unresolved. V lost 0 bases and J lost 4, with 7 bases in between. CDR1 SGHDT and CDR2 YYEEEE come from the germline V gene. The CDR3 extends over 13 amino acids. CDR3 sequence: CASSLDHSTEAFF. CDR3 nucleotide sequence: TGTGCCAGCAGCTTGGATCACAGCACTGAAGCTTTCTTT.

V usage is TRBV7-9 and J usage is TRBJ2-3; 11 nucleotides line up with TRBD2. V gave up 3 bases and J gave up 5 bases; unmatched junction bases: 16. Germline V lookup: CDR1 SEHNR, CDR2 FQNEAQ (reference sequence). The CDR3 has 19 amino acids. The CDR3 DNA sequence: TGTGCCAGCAGCTTTTACCGATACATAGCGGGAGGGCCGAAAGATACGCAGTATTTT. It is translated as CASSFYRYIAGGPKDTQYF.

The chain couples TRBV11-2 to TRBJ1-1; 8 nucleotides agree with TRBD1. This CDR3 has 14 amino acids. Per germline, CDR1 SGHAT and CDR2 FQNNGV. The ends lost 5 bases at V and 5 bases at J; junction bases unmatched: 7. CDR3 loop: CASSPDRGRTEAFF. CDR3 in DNA: TGTGCCAGCAGCCCCGACAGGGGACGGACTGAAGCTTTCTTT.

This rearrangement joins TRBV7-2 to TRBJ1-1; 7 bases are a match to TRBD1. The CDR3 extends over 12 amino acids. The trim removed 5 bases at V and 8 bases at J, leaving 5 bases unmatched. Germline CDR1 SGHTA, CDR2 FQGNSA. CDR3 nucleotides: TGTGCCAGCAGCCAATACAGGGGAGAAGCTTTCTTT. It yields the protein CASSQYRGEAFF.

This rearrangement joins TRBV18 to TRBJ2-1, with D tentatively TRBD2 (5 bases). This CDR3 comprises 14 residues. CDR1 and CDR2 (germline): KGHSH, LQKENI. V gave up 2 bases and J gave up 8 bases, with 13 bases separating them. This chain's CDR3 is CASSPRPSSDEQFF. CDR3 nucleotides: TGTGCCAGCTCACCAAGGCCTAGCAGCGATGAGCAGTTCTTC.

The CDR3 region has the DNA TGTGCCAGCAGCTTAGGATGGGGGGCTGAAGCTTTCTTT. The encoded protein is CASSLGWGAEAFF. The genes are TRBV7-9 and TRBJ1-1, with TRBD1 as a possible D gene (5 bases). The CDR3 contains 13 residues. Germline V gives CDR1 SEHNR, CDR2 FQNEAQ (reference sequence). Trimming cost V 1 base and J 6 bases, with 9 bases left between them.

The CDR3 reads CATRTGGLVGYTF. The CDR3 DNA reads as TGTGCCACCCGGACAGGGGGCTTAGTCGGCTACACCTTC. This sequence joins TRBV12-3 or TRBV12-4 and TRBJ1-2; 11 bases match TRBD1. The CDR3 length is 13 residues. V lost 10 bases and J lost 8; bases outside the gene matches: 9.

V is TRBV5-4 and J is TRBJ1-2; 10 bases match TRBD1. Trimming at V came to 2 bases and at J to 4 bases, leaving 5 bases not matched to a gene. The CDR3 totals 15 residues. Germline values: CDR1 SGHNT, CDR2 YYREEE (reference sequence). CDR3 DNA: TGTGCCAGCAGCTTCGACAGGGGGCGGTCCTATGGCTACACCTTC. It is translated as CASSFDRGRSYGYTF. Filled out from reference TRBV5-4 and TRBJ1-2, the complete variable domain reads ETGVTQSPTHLIKTRGQQVTLRCSSQSGHNTVSWYQQALGQGPQFIFQYYREEENGRGNFPPRFSGLQFPNYSSELNVNALELDDSALYLCASSFDRGRSYGYTFGSGTRLTVV.

V usage is TRBV18 and J usage is TRBJ2-7; the D is unclear. The CDR3 is made up of 13 amino acids. Germline CDR1 KGHSH, CDR2 LQKENI. With 1 base removed from V and 3 bases from J, the gap between germline ends came to 7 bases. DNA of the CDR3: TGTGCCAGCTCACCACGGCAGGACTACGAGCAGTACTTC. Its translation is CASSPRQDYEQYF.

The chain uses TRBV3-1 (or the pseudogene TRBV3-2) and TRBJ1-1; unclear D gene. V lost 3 bases and J 1 base, leaving 9 bases between the germline ends. The length of the CDR3 is 14 residues. Germline V lookup: CDR1 LGHDT, CDR2 YNNKEL (reference sequence). Here the CDR3 DNA reads TGTGCCAGCAGCCACTCAGAGGGGAACACTGAAGCTTTCTTT. Translated, it gives CASSHSEGNTEAFF.

The chain has TRBV6-2 or TRBV6-3 and TRBJ2-7; possible D gene TRBD1, 5 bases. The germline gives CDR1 MNHEY, CDR2 SVGEGT. The V gene lost 4 bases and the J gene lost 3 bases, with 13 bases spanning the gap. The CDR3 length is 14 residues. The CDR3 coding sequence is TGTGCCAGCAGTTCATTCACAGGAGACTACGAGCAGTACTTC. Translation: CASSSFTGDYEQYF.

This clone was seen only once. The rearrangement joins TRBV7-8 to TRBJ2-3; TRBD2 aligns across 12 bases. Germline assignment: CDR1 SGHVS and CDR2 FQNEAQ. The length of the CDR3 is 17 residues. V shed 3 bases, J shed 2 bases, and the junction held 6 bases outside the gene matches. The CDR3 spells CASSFGLAGRFTDTQYF. CDR3 sequence (DNA): TGTGCCAGCAGCTTTGGACTAGCGGGGAGATTCACAGATACGCAGTATTTT. Full variable domain (rest looked up from reference TRBV7-8 and TRBJ2-3): GAGVSQSPRYKVAKRGQDVALRCDPISGHVSLFWYQQALGQGPEFLTYFQNEAQLDKSGLPSDRFFAERPEGSVSTLKIQRTQQEDSAVYLCASSFGLAGRFTDTQYFGPGTRLTVL.

The rearrangement joins TRBV6-5 to TRBJ1-2, with TRBD1 matching over 9 bases. CDR3 size: 15 residues. Trimming cost V 7 bases and J 8 bases; bases outside gene matches: 14. Germline assignment: CDR1 MNHEY and CDR2 SVGAGI. The CDR3, as DNA: TGTGCCAGCAAGGACAGGGGACCTCGGGGTGGGGGCTACACCTTC. Its translation is CASKDRGPRGGGYTF.

The CDR3: CASSATGVIDEQYF. CDR3 DNA sequence: TGCGCCAGCAGCGCGACAGGGGTGATTGACGAGCAGTACTTC. The rearrangement uses TRBV5-1 and TRBJ2-7, with 8 bases identical to TRBD1. Germline-derived CDR1 and CDR2 are SGHRS and YFSETQ. V was pared by 4 bases and J by 5 bases, with 8 bases of the junction left unmatched. The CDR3 consists of 14 residues.

The gene calls are TRBV28 and TRBJ2-3; TRBD2 might be the D (5 bases). The V gene lost 5 bases and the J gene lost 4 bases, with 13 bases spanning the gap. Germline V lookup: CDR1 MDHEN, CDR2 SYDVKM. CDR3 size: 14 residues. The CDR3 nucleotides read TGTGCCAGCAGTACCCACTACGGGGCAGATACGCAGTATTTT. Amino acids: CASSTHYGADTQYF. Complete variable domain (other parts from reference TRBV28 and TRBJ2-3): DVKVTQSSRYLVKRTGEKVFLECVQDMDHENMFWYRQDPGLGLRLIYFSYDVKMKEKGDIPEGYSVSREKKERFSLILESASTNQTSMYLCASSTHYGADTQYFGPGTRLTVL.

This clone was recorded a few times. V is TRBV15 and J is TRBJ1-4; D not certain. The ends were cut back, 1 base at V and 5 bases at J, with 11 bases in the middle. The CDR3 spans 15 residues. Germline CDR1 reads LNHNV; CDR2 reads YYDKDF (reference sequence). CDR3 amino acids: CATSRVQAGNEKLFF. Written as DNA, the CDR3 is TGTGCCACCAGCAGAGTTCAAGCCGGGAATGAAAAACTGTTTTTT.

The chain is built from TRBV2 and TRBJ2-7, with 8 bases fitting TRBD1. After removal of 1 base from V and 2 bases from J, the junction contained 4 bases not matched to a gene. The CDR3 covers 15 residues. Germline V gene sequence: CDR1 SNHLY, CDR2 FYNNEI. The CDR3, as DNA: TGTGCCAGCAGTGAAGGGGGGACAGGAACCTACGAGCAGTACTTC. Translation gives CASSEGGTGTYEQYF.

The chain has TRBV11-2 and TRBJ2-1; a possible D gene is TRBD2 (5 bases). V gave up 1 base and J gave up 8 bases, with 12 bases separating them. Germline assignment: CDR1 SGHAT and CDR2 FQNNGV. The length of the CDR3 is 14 residues. The CDR3 loop is CASSLVSAGDEQFF. CDR3 in DNA: TGTGCCAGCAGCTTAGTGTCGGCCGGGGATGAGCAGTTCTTC.

The rearrangement joins TRBV7-2 to TRBJ1-3, with 8 nucleotides matching TRBD1. The length of the CDR3 is 17 residues. V shed 2 bases, J shed 2 bases, and the junction held 8 bases outside the gene matches. CDR1 SGHTA and CDR2 FQGNSA come from the germline V gene. CDR3 coding DNA: TGTGCCAGCAGCTTAAAGCCCCCGACAGGGGCTGGAAACACCATATATTTT. As protein: CASSLKPPTGAGNTIYF.

The V call is TRBV11-2, the J call TRBJ2-2, with TRBD2 matching 11 bases. Germline CDR1 reads SGHAT; CDR2 reads FQNNGV. This CDR3 comprises 15 residues. Trimming cost V 5 bases and J 6 bases; bases outside gene matches: 5. The CDR3: CASSTRTSGSGELFF. The DNA of the CDR3 is TGTGCCAGCAGCACCAGGACTAGCGGGTCCGGGGAGCTGTTTTTT.

The chain couples TRBV29-1 to TRBJ1-2; 8 bases are shared with TRBD1. Germline V gives CDR1 SQVTM, CDR2 ANQGSEA. V gave up 7 bases and J gave up 4 bases; unmatched junction bases: 8. The CDR3 runs to 13 residues. Here the CDR3 reads CSAVTGDGYGYTF. Here the CDR3 DNA reads TGCAGCGCCGTGACAGGGGATGGCTATGGCTACACCTTC.

Notes on this clone: An end of the junction differs from the germline gene, which may be a read error. This chain uses TRBV2 with TRBJ1-6, with 10 nucleotides matching TRBD1. The CDR3 has 14 residues. Per germline, CDR1 SNHLY and CDR2 FYNNEI. The CDR3, as DNA: TGTGCCAGCAGTGTTTTCGGACAGGGGGTCGAGCTAAGCTTT. Amino acid sequence: CASSVFGQGVELSF.

This chain connects TRBV5-1 to TRBJ1-1, with a tentative D call TRBD1 (6 bases). In germline, CDR1 is SGHRS, CDR2 YFSETQ. The CDR3 loop spans 13 amino acids. V lost 4 bases and J 1 base, leaving 8 bases between the germline ends. The CDR3 protein is CASSMTGNTEAFF. The CDR3 coding sequence is TGCGCCAGCAGCATGACAGGGAACACTGAAGCTTTCTTT.

The rearrangement links TRBV11-2 to TRBJ2-3; 7 bases fit TRBD1. Germline CDR1 SGHAT, CDR2 FQNNGV. The ends lost 6 bases at V and 0 bases at J; junction bases unmatched: 12. This CDR3 comprises 17 residues. CDR3 in DNA: TGTGCCAGCAGGGGGGTACTGGGACAGCTAAGCACAGATACGCAGTATTTT. The encoded protein is CASRGVLGQLSTDTQYF. The full variable domain, completed using reference TRBV11-2 and TRBJ2-3, is EAGVAQSPRYKIIEKRQSVAFWCNPISGHATLYWYQQILGQGPKLLIQFQNNGVVDDSQLPKDRFSAERLKGVDSTLKIQPAKLEDSAVYLCASRGVLGQLSTDTQYFGPGTRLTVL.

The rearrangement uses TRBV25-1 and TRBJ1-1; D is unresolved. This CDR3 has 13 residues. The V end was cut by 6 bases, the J end by 1 base, with 9 bases between. Looked up from germline, CDR1 is MGHDK and CDR2 is SYGVNS. CDR3 protein: CASRALWNTEAFF. As DNA, the CDR3 is TGTGCCAGCAGAGCCCTCTGGAACACTGAAGCTTTCTTT.

V gene TRBV5-4 combines with J gene TRBJ2-1, with 13 bases aligning to TRBD2. J gave up 6 bases and V 4 bases, and 7 bases lay outside the gene matches. The CDR3 length is 16 residues. Germline assignment: CDR1 SGHNT and CDR2 YYREEE (reference sequence). The CDR3 coding sequence is TGTGCCAGCAGCCCGACCGGGACTAGCGGGGTCAATGAGCAGTTCTTC. It yields the protein CASSPTGTSGVNEQFF.

The J gene is TRBJ1-1, the V gene TRBV30; no clear D. The CDR3 has 13 amino acids. Per the germline V gene, CDR1 is GTSNPN and CDR2 is SVGIG (reference sequence). Between the trimmed V and J ends, which lost 2 bases and 0 bases, there was a span of 7 bases. The CDR3 nucleotides read TGTGCCTGGAGTTATAGAATGAACACTGAAGCTTTCTTT. Its translation is CAWSYRMNTEAFF.

The CDR3 protein is CSAVRTERDTQYF. The CDR3, as DNA: TGCAGCGCCGTCCGCACAGAACGAGATACGCAGTATTTT. The V and J genes are TRBV29-1 and TRBJ2-3; D unresolved. The CDR3 extends over 13 amino acids. Trimming stripped 7 bases from V and 5 bases from J, with 16 bases between. Per germline, CDR1 SQVTM and CDR2 ANQGSEA.

The count of this clone is one. The chain recombines TRBV9 with TRBJ2-2; weak D call: TRBD2 (6 bases). Germline V lookup: CDR1 SGDLS, CDR2 YYNGEE. The CDR3 has 16 residues. V was clipped by 0 bases and J by 0 bases, with 9 bases between them. The CDR3 DNA reads TGTGCCAGCAGCGTAGAATCGGGGGCGAACACCGGGGAGCTGTTTTTT. It specifies CASSVESGANTGELFF.

This chain joins TRBV2 and TRBJ1-6; tentatively, D is TRBD1 (6 bases). V was shortened by 7 bases and J by 7 bases, with 11 bases between the two germline ends. Germline loops: CDR1 SNHLY, CDR2 FYNNEI. CDR3 length equals 13 residues. CDR3 loop: CASTGQTNSPLHF. In DNA form, the CDR3 reads TGTGCCAGCACCGGACAGACAAATTCACCCCTCCACTTT.